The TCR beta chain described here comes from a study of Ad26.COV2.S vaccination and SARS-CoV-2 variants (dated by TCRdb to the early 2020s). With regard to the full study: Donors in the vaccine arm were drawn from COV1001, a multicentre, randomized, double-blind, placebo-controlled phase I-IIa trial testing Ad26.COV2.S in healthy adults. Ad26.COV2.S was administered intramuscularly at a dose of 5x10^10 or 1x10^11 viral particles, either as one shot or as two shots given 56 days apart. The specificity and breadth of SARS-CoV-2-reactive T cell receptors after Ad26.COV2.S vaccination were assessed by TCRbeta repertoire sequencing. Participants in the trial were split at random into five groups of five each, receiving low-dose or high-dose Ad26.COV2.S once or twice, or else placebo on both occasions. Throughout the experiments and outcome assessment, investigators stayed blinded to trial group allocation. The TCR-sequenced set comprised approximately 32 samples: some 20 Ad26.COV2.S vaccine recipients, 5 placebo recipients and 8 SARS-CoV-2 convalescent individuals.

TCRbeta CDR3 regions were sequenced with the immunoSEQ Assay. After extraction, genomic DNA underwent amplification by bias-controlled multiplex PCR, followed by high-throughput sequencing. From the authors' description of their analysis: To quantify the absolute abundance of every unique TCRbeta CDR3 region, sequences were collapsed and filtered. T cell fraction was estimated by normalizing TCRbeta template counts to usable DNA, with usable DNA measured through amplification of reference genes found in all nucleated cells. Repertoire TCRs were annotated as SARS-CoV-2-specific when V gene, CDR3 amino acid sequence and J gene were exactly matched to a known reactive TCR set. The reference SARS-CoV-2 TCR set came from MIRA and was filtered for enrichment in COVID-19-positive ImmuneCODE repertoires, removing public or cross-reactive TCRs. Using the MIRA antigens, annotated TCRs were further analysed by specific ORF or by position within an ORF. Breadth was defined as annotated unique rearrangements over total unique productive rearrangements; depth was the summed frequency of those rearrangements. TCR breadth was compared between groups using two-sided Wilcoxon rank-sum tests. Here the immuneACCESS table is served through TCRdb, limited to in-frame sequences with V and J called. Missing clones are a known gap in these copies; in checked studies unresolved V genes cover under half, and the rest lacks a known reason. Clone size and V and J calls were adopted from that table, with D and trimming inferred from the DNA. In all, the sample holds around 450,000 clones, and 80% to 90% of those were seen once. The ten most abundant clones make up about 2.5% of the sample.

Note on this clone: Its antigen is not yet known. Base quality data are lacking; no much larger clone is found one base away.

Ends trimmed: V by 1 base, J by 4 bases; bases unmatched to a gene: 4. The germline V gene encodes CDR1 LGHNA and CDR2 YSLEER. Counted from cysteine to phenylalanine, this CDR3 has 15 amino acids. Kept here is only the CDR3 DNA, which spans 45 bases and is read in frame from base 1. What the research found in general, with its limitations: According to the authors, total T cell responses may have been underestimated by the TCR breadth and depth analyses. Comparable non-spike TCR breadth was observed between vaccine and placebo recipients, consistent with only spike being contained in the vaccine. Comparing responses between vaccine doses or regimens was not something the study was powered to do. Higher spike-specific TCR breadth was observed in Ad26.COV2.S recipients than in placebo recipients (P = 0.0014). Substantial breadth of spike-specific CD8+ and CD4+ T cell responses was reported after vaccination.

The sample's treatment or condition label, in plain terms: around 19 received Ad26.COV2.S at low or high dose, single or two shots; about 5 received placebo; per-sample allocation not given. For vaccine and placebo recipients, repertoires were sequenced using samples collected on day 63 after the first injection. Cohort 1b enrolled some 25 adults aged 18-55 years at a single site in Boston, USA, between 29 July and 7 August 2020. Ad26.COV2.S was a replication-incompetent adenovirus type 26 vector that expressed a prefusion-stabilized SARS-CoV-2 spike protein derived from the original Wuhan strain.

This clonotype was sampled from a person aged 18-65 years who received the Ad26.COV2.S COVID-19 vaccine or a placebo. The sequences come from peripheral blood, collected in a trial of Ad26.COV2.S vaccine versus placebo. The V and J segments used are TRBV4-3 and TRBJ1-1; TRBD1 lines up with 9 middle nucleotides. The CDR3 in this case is CASSQVGTGTTEAFF. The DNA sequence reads TGCGCCAGCAGCCAAGTGGGGACAGGGACCACTGAAGCTTTCTTT.